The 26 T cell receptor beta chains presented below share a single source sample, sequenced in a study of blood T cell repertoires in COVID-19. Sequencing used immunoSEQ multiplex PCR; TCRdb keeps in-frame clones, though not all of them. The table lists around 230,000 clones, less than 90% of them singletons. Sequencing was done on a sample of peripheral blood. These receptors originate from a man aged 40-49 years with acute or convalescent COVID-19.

The CDR3 reads CASSEGTGPPLHF. Here the CDR3 DNA reads TGTGCCAGCAGCGAGGGGACAGGGCCACCCCTCCACTTT. The chain links TRBV11-3 to TRBJ1-6; TRBD1 aligns across 9 bases. The germline CDR1 and CDR2 sequences are SGHNT and YENEEA. The junction had 4 bases not matched to a gene; V was cut back by 5 bases and J by 11 bases. The CDR3 is made up of 13 amino acids.

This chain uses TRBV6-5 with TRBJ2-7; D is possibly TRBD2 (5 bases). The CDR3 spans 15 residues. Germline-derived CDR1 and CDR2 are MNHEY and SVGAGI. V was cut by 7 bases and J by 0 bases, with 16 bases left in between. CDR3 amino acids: CASKYSPRGSYEQYF. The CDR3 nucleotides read TGTGCCAGCAAATACTCCCCTCGGGGCTCCTACGAGCAGTACTTC.

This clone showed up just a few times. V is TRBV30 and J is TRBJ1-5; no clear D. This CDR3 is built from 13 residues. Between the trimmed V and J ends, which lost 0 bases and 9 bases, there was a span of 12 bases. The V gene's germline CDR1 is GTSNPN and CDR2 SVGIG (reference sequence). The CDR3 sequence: CAWSVGDIRPQHF. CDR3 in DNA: TGTGCCTGGAGTGTGGGAGATATACGGCCCCAGCATTTT.

The DNA of the CDR3 is TGTGCCTGGAGTGTAGGACAGGCGAACACTGAAGCTTTCTTT. Its translation is CAWSVGQANTEAFF. The rearrangement links TRBV30 to TRBJ1-1; 7 bases are shared with TRBD1. Looked up from germline, CDR1 is GTSNPN and CDR2 is SVGIG (reference sequence). This CDR3 has 14 amino acids. V shed 0 bases and J 1 base; nucleotides not matched to a gene: 2.

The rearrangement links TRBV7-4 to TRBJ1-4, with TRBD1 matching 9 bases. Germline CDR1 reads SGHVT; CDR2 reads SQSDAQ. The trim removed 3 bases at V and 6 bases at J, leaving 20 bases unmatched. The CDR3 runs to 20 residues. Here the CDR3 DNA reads TGTGCCAGCAGCTTTCGGGTTCCGGGACAGGGCTCGCTCCTCTATGAAAAACTGTTTTTT. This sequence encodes CASSFRVPGQGSLLYEKLFF.

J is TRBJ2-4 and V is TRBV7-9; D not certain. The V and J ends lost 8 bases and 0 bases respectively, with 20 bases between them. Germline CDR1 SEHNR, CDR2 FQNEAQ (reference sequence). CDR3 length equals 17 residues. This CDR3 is CASPPDVEAIAKNIQYF. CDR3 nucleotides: TGTGCCAGCCCCCCCGACGTAGAGGCTATAGCCAAAAACATTCAGTACTTC.

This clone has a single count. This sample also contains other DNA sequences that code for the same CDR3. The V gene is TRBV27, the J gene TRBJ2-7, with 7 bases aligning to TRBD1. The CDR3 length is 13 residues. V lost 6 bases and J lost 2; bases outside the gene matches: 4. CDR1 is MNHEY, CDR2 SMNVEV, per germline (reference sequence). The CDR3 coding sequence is TGTGCCAGCAGCCGACAGGGAACCTACGAGCAGTACTTC. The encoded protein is CASSRQGTYEQYF.

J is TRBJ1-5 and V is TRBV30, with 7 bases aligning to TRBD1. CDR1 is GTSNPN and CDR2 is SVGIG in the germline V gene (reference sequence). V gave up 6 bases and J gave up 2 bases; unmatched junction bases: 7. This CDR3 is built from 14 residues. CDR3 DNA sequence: TGTGCCTGTGCAGGGGGATCAGGCAATCAGCCCCAGCATTTT. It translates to CACAGGSGNQPQHF.

CDR3 region: CASSRGAGNEQFF. The CDR3, as DNA: TGTGCCAGCAGCCGGGGGGCCGGCAATGAGCAGTTCTTC. The genes are TRBV2 and TRBJ2-1; D is possibly TRBD2 (7 bases). Germline CDR1 SNHLY, CDR2 FYNNEI. The CDR3 is 13 amino acids. V dropped 6 bases and J dropped 6 bases, with 12 bases sitting between them.

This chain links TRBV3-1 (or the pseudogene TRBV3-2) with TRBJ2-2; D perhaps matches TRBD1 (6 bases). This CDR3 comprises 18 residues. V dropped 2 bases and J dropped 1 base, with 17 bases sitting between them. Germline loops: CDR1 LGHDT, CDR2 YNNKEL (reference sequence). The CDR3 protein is CASSQRRSGTRNTGELFF. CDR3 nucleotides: TGTGCCAGCAGCCAACGGAGGTCCGGGACAAGGAACACCGGGGAGCTGTTTTTT.

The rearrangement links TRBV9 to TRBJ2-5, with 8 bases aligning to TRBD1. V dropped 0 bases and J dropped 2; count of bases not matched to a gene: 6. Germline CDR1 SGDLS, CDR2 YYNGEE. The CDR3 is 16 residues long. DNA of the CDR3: TGTGCCAGCAGCGTAGACAGGGGGGCCTCTCAAGAGACCCAGTACTTC. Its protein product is CASSVDRGASQETQYF. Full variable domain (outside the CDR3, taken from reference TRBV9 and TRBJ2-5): DSGVTQTPKHLITATGQRVTLRCSPRSGDLSVYWYQQSLDQGLQFLIQYYNGEERAKGNILERFSAQQFPDLHSELNLSSLELGDSALYFCASSVDRGASQETQYFGPGTRLLVL.

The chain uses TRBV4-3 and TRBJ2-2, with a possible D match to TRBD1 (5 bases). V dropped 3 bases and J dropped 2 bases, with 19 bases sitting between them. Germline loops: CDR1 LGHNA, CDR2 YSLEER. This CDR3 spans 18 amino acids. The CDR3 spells CASSQDAGARPNTGELFF. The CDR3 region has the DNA TGCGCCAGCAGCCAGGACGCTGGGGCTAGGCCCAACACCGGGGAGCTGTTTTTT.

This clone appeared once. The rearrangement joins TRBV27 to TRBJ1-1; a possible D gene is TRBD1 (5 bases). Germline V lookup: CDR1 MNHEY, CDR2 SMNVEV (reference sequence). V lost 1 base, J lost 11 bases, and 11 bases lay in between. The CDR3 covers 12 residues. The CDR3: CASSLFGGYAFF. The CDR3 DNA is TGTGCCAGCAGTTTATTTGGGGGGTATGCTTTCTTT.

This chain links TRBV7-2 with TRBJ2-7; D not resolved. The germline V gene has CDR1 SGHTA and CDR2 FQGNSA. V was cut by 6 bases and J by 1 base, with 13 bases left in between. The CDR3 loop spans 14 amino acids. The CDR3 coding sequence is TGTGCCAGCAGGGATCCTGGCGGATCCTACGAGCAGTACTTC. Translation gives CASRDPGGSYEQYF.

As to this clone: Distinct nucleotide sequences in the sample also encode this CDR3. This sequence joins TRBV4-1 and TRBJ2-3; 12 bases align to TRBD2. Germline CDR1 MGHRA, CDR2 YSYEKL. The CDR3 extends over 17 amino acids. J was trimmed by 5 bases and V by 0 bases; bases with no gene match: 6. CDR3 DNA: TGCGCCAGCAGCCAAGACCTAGCGGGAGGGCCAGAAGATACGCAGTATTTT. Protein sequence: CASSQDLAGGPEDTQYF.

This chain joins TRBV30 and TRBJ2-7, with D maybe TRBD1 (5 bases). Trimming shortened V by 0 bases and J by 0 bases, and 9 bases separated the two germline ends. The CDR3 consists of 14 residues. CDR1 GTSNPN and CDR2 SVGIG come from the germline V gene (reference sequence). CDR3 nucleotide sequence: TGTGCCTGGAGTGTTCAGGGTGCCTCCTACGAGCAGTACTTC. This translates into CAWSVQGASYEQYF.

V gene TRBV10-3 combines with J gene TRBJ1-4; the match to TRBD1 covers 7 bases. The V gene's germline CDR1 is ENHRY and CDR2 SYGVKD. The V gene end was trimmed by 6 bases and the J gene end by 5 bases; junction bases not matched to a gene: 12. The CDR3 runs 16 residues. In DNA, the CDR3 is TGTGCCATCAGGGGGTCGACAGGGTTAAAAAATGAAAAACTGTTTTTT. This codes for CAIRGSTGLKNEKLFF.

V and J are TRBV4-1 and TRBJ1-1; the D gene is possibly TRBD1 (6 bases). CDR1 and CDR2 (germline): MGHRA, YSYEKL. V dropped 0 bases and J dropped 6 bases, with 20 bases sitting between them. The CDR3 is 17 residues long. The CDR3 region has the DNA TGCGCCAGCAGCCAAGATTCATGGCCCACAGGGTCGTCTGAAGCTTTCTTT. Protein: CASSQDSWPTGSSEAFF.

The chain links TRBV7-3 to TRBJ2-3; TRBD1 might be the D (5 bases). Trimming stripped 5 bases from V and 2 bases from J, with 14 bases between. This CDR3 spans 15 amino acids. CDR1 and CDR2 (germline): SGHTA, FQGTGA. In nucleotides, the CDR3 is TGTGCCAGCAGCCCTGACAGCTCTTTCACAGATACGCAGTATTTT. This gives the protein CASSPDSSFTDTQYF.

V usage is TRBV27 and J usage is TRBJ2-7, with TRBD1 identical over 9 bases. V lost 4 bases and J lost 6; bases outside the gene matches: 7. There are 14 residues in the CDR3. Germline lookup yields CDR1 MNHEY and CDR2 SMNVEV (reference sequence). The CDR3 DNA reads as TGTGCCAGCAGTTACCGGACAGGGGTGAGCGAGCAGTACTTC. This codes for CASSYRTGVSEQYF.

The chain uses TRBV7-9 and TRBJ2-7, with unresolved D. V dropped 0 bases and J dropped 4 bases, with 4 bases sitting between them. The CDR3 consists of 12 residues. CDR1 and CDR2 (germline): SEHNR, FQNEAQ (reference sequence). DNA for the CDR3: TGTGCCAGCAGCTTAGCCCAGTACGAGCAGTACTTC. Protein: CASSLAQYEQYF.

CDR3 amino acids: CASSISPGHANEKLFF. The CDR3 DNA reads TGTGCCAGTAGTATCTCCCCGGGACATGCTAATGAAAAACTGTTTTTT. This rearrangement joins TRBV19 to TRBJ1-4; D perhaps matches TRBD1 (6 bases). The CDR3 extends over 16 amino acids. With 3 bases removed from V and 3 bases from J, the gap between germline ends came to 14 bases. Germline-derived CDR1 and CDR2 are LNHDA and SQIVND (reference sequence). The entire variable domain, with the rest obtained from reference TRBV19 and TRBJ1-4, is as follows: DGGITQSPKYLFRKEGQNVTLSCEQNLNHDAMYWYRQDPGQGLRLIYYSQIVNDFQKGDIAEGYSVSREKKESFPLTVTSAQKNPTAFYLCASSISPGHANEKLFFGSGTQLSVL.

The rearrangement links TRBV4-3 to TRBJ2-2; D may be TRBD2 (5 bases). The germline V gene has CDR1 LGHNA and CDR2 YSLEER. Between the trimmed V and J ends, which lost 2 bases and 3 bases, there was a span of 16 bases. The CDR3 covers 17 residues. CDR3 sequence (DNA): TGCGCCAGCAGCCAAAGGGTAACGGGATTGGACACCGGGGAGCTGTTTTTT. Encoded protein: CASSQRVTGLDTGELFF.

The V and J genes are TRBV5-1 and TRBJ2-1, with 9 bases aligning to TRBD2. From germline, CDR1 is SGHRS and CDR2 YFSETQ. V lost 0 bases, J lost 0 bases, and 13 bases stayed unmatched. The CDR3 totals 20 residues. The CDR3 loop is CASSLARTSVTSSSYNEQFF. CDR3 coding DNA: TGCGCCAGCAGCTTGGCCCGGACTAGCGTCACCTCGAGCTCCTACAATGAGCAGTTCTTC.

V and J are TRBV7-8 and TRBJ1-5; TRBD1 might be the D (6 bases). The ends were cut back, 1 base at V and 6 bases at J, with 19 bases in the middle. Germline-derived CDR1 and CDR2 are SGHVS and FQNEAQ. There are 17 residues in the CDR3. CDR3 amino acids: CASSLGTGNTQAQPQHF. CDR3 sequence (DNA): TGTGCCAGCAGCTTAGGTACAGGGAATACCCAGGCTCAGCCCCAGCATTTT.

The CDR3 loop reads CASRLLNSPLHF. In DNA, the CDR3 is TGTGCCAGCAGACTTCTTAATTCACCCCTCCACTTT. This chain connects TRBV6-5 to TRBJ1-6; D not resolved. The V gene lost 6 bases and the J gene lost 6 bases, with 6 bases spanning the gap. CDR1 and CDR2 (germline): MNHEY, SVGAGI. The CDR3 totals 12 residues.